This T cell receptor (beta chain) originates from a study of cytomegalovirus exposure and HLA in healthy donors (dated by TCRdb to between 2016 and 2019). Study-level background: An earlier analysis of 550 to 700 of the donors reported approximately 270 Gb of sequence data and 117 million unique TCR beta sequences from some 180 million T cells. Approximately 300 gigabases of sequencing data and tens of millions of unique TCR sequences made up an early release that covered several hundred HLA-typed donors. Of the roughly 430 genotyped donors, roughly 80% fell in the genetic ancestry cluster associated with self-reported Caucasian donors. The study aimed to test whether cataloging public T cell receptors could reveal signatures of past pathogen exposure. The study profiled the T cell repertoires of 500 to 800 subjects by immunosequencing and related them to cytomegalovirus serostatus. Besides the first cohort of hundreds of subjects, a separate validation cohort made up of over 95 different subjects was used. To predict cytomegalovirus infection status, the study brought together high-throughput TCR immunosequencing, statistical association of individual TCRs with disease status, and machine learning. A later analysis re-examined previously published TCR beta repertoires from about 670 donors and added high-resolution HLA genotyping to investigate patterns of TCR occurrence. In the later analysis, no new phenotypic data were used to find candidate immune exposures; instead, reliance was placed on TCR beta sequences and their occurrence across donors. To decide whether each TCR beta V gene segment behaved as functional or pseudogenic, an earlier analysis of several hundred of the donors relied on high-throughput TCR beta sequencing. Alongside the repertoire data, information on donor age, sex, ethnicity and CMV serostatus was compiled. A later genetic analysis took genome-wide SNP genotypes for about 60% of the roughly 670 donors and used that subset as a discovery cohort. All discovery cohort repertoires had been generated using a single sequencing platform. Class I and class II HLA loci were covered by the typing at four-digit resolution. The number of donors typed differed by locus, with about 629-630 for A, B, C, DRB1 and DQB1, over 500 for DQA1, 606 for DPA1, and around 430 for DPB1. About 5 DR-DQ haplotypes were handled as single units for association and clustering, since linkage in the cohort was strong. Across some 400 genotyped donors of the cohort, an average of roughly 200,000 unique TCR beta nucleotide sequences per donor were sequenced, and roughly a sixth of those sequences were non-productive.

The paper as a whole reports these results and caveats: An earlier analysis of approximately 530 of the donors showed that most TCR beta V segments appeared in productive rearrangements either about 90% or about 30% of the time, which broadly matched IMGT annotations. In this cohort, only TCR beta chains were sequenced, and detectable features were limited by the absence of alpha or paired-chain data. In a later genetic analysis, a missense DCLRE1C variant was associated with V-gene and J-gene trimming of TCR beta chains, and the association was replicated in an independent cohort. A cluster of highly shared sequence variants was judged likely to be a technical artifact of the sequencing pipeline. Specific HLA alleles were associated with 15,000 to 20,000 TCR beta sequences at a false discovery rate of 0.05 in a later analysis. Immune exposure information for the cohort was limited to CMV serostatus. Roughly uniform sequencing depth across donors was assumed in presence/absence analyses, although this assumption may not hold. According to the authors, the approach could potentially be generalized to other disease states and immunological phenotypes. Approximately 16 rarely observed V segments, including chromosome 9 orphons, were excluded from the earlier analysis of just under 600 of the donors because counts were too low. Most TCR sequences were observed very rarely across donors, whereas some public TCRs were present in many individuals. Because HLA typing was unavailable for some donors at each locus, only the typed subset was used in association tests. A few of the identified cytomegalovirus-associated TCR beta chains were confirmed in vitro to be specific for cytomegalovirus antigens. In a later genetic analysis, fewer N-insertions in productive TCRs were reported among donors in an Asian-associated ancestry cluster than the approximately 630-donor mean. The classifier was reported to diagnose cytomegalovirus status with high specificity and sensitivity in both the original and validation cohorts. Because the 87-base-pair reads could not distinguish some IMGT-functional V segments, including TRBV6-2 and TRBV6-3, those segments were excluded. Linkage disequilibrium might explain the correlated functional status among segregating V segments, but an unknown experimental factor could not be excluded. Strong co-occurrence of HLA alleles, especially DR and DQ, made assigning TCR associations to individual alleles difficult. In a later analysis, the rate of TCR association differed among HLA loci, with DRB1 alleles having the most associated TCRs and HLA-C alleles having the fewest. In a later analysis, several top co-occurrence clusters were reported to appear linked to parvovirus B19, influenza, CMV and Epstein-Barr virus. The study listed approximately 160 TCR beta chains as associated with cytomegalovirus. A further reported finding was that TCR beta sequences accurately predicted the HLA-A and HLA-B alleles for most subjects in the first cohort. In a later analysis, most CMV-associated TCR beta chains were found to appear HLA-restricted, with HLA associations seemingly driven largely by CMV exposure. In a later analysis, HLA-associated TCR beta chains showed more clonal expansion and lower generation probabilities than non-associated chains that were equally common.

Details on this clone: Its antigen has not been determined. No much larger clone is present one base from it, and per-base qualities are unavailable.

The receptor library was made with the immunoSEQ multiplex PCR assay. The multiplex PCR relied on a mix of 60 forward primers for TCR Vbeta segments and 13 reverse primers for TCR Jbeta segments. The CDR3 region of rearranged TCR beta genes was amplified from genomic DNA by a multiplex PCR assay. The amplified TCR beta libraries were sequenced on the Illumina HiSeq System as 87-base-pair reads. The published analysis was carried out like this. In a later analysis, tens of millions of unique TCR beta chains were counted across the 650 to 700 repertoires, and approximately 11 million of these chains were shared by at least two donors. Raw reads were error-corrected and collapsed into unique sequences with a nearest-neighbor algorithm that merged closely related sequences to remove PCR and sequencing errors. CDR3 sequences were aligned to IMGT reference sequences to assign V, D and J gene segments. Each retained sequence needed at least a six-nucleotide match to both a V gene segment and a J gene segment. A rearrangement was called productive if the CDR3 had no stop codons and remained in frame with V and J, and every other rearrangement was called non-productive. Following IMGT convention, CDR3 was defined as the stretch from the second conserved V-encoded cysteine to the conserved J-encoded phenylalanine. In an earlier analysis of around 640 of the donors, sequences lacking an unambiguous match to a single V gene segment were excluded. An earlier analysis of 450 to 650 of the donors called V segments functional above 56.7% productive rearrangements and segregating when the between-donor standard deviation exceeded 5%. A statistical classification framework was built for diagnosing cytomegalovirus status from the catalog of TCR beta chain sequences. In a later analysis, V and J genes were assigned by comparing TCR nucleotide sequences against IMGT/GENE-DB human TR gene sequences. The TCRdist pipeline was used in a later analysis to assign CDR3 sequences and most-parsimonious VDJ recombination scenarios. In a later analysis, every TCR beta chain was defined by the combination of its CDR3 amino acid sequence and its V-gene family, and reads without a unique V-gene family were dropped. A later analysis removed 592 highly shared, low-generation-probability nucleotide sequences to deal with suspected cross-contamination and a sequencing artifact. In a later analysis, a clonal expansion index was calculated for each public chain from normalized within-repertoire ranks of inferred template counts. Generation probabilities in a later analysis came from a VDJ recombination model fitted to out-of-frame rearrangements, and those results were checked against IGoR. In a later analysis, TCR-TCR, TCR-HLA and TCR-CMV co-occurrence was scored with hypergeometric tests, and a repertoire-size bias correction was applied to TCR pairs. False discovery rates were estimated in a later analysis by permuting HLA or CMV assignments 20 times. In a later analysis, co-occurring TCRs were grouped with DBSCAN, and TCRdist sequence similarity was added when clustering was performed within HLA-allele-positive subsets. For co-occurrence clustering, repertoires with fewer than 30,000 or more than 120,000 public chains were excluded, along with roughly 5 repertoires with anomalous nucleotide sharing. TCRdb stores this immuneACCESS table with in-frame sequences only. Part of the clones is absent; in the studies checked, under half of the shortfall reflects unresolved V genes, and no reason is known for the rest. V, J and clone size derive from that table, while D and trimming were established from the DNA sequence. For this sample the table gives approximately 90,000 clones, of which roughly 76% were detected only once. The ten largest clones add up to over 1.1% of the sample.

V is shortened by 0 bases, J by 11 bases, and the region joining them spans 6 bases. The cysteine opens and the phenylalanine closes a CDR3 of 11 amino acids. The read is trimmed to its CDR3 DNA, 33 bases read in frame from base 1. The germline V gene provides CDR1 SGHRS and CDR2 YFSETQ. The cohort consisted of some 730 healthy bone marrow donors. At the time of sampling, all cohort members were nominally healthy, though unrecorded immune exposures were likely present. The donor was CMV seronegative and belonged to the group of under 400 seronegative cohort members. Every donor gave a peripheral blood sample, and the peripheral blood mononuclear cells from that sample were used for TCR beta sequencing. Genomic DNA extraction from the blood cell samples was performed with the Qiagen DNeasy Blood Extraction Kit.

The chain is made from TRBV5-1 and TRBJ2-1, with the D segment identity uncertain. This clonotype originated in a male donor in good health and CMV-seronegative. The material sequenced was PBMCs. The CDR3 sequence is CASSLGPQQFF. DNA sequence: TGCGCCAGCAGCTTGGGGCCACAGCAGTTCTTC.